The clone carrying this T cell receptor beta chain appeared many times. The target antigen is unknown. These data originate in a study of T-cell memory formation after mild COVID-19. Study results and limitations: The authors did not confirm SARS-CoV-2 specificity of second-wave clones peaking day 37. Contracting clones from day 15 to 85 had balanced CD4/CD8; later expanders favoured CD4+. The pre-infection memory compartment contained some responding clones, suggesting cross-reactive memory joined. Mainly CM and EM harbored the contracting CD4+ clones; mainly EMRA harbored the CD8+ ones.

This CDR3 has 11 residues. With 2 bases removed from V and 6 bases from J, the gap between germline ends came to 3 bases. Per germline, CDR1 SGHRS and CDR2 YFSETQ. TCRdb called the 5' RACE reads again in MiXCR, with one record for every CDR3 protein. The data show 380,000 or so distinct CDR3 sequences, with roughly an eighth seen just once and 20% to 25% held by the top ten. The chain links TRBV5-1 to TRBJ2-1; D is unclear. This TCR was recovered from a man aged 18-30 years who had mild COVID-19 (a few samples of this study predate the infection). Cell type and time point are not known. Sequenced input: PBMCs or a T cell subset sorted from them (not recorded which). CDR3 protein: CASSFSNEQFF. The CDR3 DNA is TGCGCCAGCAGCTTCAGCAATGAGCAGTTCTTC.